This record concerns one T cell receptor beta chain sequence. Antigen unknown. This specimen comes from a study of blood T cells in healthy people across ages. General study findings and limits: Age showed a roughly linear inverse relationship with TCR beta diversity per million T cells.

Caucasian, healthy and from Russia, the donors were aged between about 6 and 100. Using a J-beta primer mix together with a sample-barcoded 5' primer, a second PCR was run for 7 to 11 cycles. Using its own MiXCR run on the 5' RACE reads, TCRdb lists one record per CDR3 protein. The table includes roughly 2 million distinct CDR3 sequences, around 48% detected once. This CDR3 region has 17 residues. The V end was cut by 7 bases, the J end by 0 bases, with 20 bases between. CDR1 and CDR2 (germline): SGHDT, YYEEEE. This sequence joins TRBV5-6 and TRBJ2-1, with D possibly matching TRBD2 (6 bases). The material sequenced was blood. The source of this sequence is a woman in her thirties or forties in good health. CDR3: CASGTLGGVTSYNEQFF. The CDR3 DNA is TGTGCCAGCGGAACGTTGGGCGGGGTAACCTCCTACAATGAGCAGTTCTTC.